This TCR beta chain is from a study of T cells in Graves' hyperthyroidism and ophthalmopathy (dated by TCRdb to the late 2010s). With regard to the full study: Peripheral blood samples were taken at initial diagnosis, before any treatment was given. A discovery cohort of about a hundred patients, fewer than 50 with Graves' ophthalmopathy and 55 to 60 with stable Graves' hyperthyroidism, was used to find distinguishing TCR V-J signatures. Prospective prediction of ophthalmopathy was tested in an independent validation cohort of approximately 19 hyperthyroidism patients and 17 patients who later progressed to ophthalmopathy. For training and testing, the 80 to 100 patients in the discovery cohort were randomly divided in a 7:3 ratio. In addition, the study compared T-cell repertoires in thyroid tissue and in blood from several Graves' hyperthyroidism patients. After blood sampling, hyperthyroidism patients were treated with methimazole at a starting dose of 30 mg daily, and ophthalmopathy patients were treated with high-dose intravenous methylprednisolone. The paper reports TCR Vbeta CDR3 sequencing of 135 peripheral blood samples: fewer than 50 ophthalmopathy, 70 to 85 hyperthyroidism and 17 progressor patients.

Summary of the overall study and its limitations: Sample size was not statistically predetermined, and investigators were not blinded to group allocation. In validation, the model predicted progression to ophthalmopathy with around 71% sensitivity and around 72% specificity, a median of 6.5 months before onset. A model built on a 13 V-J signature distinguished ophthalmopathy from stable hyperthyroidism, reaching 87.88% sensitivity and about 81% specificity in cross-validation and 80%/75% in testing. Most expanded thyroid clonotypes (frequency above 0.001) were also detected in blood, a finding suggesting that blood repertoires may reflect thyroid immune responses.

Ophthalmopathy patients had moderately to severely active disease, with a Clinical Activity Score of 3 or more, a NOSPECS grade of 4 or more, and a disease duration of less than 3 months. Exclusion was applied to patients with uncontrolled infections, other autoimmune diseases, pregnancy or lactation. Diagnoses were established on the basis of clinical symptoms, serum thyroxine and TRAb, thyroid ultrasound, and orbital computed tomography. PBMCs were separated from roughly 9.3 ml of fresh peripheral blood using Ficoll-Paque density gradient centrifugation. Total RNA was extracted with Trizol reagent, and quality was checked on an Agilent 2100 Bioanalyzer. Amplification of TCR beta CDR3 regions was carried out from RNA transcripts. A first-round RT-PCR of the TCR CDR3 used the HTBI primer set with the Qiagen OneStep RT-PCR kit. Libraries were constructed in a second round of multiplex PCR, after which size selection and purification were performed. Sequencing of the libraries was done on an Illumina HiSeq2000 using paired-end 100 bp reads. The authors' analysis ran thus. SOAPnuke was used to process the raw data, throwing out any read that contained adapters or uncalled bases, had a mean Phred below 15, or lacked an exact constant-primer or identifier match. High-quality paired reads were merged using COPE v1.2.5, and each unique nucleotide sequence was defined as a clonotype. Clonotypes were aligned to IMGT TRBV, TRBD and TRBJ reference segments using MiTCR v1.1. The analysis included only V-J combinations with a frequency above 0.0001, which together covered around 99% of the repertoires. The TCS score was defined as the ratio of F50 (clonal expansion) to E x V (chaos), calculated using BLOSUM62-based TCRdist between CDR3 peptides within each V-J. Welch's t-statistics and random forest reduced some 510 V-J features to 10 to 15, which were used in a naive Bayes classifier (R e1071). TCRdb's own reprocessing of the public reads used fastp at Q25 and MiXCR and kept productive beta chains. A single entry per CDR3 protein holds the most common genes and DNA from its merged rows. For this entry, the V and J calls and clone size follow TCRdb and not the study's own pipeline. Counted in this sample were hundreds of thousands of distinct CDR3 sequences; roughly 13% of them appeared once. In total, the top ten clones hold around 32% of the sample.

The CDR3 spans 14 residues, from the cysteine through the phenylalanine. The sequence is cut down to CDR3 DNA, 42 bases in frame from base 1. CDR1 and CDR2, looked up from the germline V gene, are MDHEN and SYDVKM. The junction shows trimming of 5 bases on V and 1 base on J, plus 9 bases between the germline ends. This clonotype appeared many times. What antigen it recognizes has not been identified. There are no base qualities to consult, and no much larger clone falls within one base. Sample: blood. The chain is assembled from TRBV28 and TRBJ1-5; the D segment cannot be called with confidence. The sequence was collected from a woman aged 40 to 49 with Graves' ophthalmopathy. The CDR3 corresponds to CASSPLGSNQPQHF. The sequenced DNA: TGTGCCAGCAGTCCACTGGGGAGCAATCAGCCCCAGCATTTT.